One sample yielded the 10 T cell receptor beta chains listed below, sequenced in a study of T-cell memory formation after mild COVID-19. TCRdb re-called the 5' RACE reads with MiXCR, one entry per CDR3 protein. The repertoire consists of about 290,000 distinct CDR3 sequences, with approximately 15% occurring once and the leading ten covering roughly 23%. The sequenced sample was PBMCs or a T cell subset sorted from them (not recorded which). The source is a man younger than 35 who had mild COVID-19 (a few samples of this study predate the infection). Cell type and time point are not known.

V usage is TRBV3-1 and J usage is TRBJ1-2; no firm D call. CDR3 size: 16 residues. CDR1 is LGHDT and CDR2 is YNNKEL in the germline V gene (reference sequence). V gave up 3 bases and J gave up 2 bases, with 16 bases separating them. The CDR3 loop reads CASSHWAQEGNYGYTF. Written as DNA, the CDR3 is TGTGCCAGCAGCCACTGGGCGCAGGAGGGAAACTATGGCTACACCTTC.

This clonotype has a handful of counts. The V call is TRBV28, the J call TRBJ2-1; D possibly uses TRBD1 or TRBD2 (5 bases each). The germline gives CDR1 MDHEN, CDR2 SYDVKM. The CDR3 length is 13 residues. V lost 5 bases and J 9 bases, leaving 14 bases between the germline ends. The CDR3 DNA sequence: TGTGCCAGCAGTACCCCGGGGCCGAGTGAGCAGTTCTTC. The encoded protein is CASSTPGPSEQFF.

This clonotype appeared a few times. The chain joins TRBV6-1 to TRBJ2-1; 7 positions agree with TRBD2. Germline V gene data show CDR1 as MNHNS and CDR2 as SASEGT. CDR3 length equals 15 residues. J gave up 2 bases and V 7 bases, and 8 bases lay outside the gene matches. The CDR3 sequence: CASTFTSVAYNEQFF. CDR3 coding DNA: TGTGCCAGCACGTTTACTAGCGTTGCCTACAATGAGCAGTTCTTC.

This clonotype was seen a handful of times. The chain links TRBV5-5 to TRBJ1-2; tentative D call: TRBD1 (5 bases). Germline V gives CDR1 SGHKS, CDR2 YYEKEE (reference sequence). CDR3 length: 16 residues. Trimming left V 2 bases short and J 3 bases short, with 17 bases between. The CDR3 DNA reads TGTGCCAGCAGCTTCACCGGGACCGGTACTTACTATGGCTACACCTTC. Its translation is CASSFTGTGTYYGYTF.

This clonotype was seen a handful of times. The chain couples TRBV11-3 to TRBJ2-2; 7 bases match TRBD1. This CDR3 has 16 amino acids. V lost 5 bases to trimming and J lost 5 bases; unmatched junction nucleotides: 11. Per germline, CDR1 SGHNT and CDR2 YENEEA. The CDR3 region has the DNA TGTGCCAGCAGCCCATCCGGGACAGTCCTTACCGGGGAGCTGTTTTTT. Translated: CASSPSGTVLTGELFF.

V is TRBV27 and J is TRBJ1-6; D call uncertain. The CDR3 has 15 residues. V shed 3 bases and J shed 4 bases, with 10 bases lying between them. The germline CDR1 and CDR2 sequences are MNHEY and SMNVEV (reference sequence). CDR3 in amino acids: CASSFRWPYNSPLHF. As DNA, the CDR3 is TGTGCCAGCAGTTTCCGTTGGCCTTATAATTCACCCCTCCACTTT.

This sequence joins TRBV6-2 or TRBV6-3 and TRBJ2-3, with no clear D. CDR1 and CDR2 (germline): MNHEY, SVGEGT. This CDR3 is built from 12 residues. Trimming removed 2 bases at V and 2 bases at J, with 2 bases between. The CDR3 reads CASSYTTDTQYF. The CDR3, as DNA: TGTGCCAGCAGTTACACCACAGATACGCAGTATTTT.

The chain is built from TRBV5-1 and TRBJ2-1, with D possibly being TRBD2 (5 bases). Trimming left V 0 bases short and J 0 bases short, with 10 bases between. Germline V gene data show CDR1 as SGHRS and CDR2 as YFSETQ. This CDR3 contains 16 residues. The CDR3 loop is CASSLARVTSYNEQFF. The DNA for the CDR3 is TGCGCCAGCAGCTTGGCGAGGGTGACCTCCTACAATGAGCAGTTCTTC.

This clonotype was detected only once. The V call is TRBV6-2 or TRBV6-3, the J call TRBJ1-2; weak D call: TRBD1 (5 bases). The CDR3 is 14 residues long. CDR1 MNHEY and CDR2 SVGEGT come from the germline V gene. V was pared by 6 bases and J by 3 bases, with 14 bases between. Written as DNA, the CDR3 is TGTGCCAGCAGGCGCGGGGGATTGTACTATGGCTACACCTTC. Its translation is CASRRGGLYYGYTF.

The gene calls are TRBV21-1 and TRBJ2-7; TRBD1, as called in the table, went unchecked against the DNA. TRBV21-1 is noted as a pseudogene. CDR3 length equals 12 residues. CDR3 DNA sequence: TGTGCCAGTGCCCAGGGGAAATACGAGCAGTACTTC. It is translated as CASAQGKYEQYF.